These 29 T cell receptor beta chains originate from one sample sequenced in a study of identical twins' blood T cells. TCRdb redid the calling of the 5' RACE reads with MiXCR, one entry per CDR3 protein. The profile covers around 380,000 distinct CDR3 sequences, with around 30% appearing a single time and around 5.6% taken by the ten largest. Sequencing was carried out using PBMCs. Receptor source: a woman aged 18 to 55 in good health.

J is TRBJ1-1 and V is TRBV7-3; D gene uncertain. Trimming cost V 5 bases and J 12 bases, with 19 bases left between them. From germline, CDR1 is SGHTA and CDR2 FQGTGA. CDR3 size: 13 residues. The chain's CDR3 is CASSKDMNTESFF. The CDR3 DNA reads TGTGCCAGCAGCAAGGATATGAACACCGAATCTTTCTTT.

V gene TRBV2 combines with J gene TRBJ2-3; D may be TRBD1 (6 bases). The CDR3 runs to 14 residues. Germline loops: CDR1 SNHLY, CDR2 FYNNEI. Trimming took 1 base from V and 4 from J, leaving 9 bases between them. The CDR3 nucleotides read TGTGCCAGCAGTGAAGACAGGGCCCCAGATACGCAGTATTTT. This translates into CASSEDRAPDTQYF.

With regard to this clonotype: A clone one base away is much larger, so this may be a read error. The rearrangement links TRBV7-6 to TRBJ1-1; 8 bases line up with TRBD1. Germline loops: CDR1 SGHVS, CDR2 FNYEAQ. The CDR3 runs to 14 residues. Here the CDR3 DNA reads TGTGCCTGCAGCTCGACAGGGGTGAACACTGAAGCTTTCTTT. It is translated as CACSSTGVNTEAFF.

In nucleotides, the CDR3 is TGCAGTGCTAGAGTCAGCTCAAGTCGGCTCTACAATGAGCAGTTCTTC. Protein: CSARVSSSRLYNEQFF. The V gene is TRBV20-1, the J gene TRBJ2-1, with D uncertain. The CDR3 runs to 16 residues. Germline-derived CDR1 and CDR2 are DFQATT and SNEGSKA (reference sequence). Trimming pared 1 base from V and 3 bases from J, leaving 16 bases between.

This chain uses TRBV10-1 with TRBJ2-1, with 7 bases identical to TRBD1. The V gene's germline CDR1 is WNHNN and CDR2 SYGVQD (reference sequence). Trimming took 5 bases from V and 9 from J; bases not matched to a gene: 7. The CDR3 is made up of 13 amino acids. CDR3 bases: TGCGCCAGCAGTTTAAGGGGGCTAGGTGAGCAGTTCTTC. It yields the protein CASSLRGLGEQFF.

The rearrangement links TRBV12-5 to TRBJ1-1; D ambiguous. Trimming took off 2 bases at V and 2 bases at J, with 3 bases between the two ends. Germline V gene data show CDR1 as LGHNT and CDR2 as FRNRAP. The CDR3 has 12 residues. The CDR3 loop reads CASGLSNTEAFF. CDR3 coding DNA: TGTGCTAGTGGTTTGTCCAACACTGAAGCTTTCTTT. Full variable domain (remainder filled in from reference TRBV12-5 and TRBJ1-1): DARVTQTPRHKVTEMGQEVTMRCQPILGHNTVFWYRQTMMQGLELLAYFRNRAPLDDSGMPKDRFSAEMPDATLATLKIQPSEPRDSAVYFCASGLSNTEAFFGQGTRLTVV.

This clonotype was counted between two and nine times. This rearrangement joins TRBV2 to TRBJ1-1; a weak D match, TRBD1 (5 bases). This CDR3 is 14 amino acids long. Trimming took 10 bases from V and 7 from J, leaving 22 bases between them. Germline CDR1 and CDR2: SNHLY and FYNNEI. The CDR3 sequence: CATGGSWGALEAFF. The DNA for the CDR3 is TGTGCCACCGGGGGTAGCTGGGGAGCTCTTGAAGCTTTCTTT.

This clonotype was picked up a small number of times. The J gene is TRBJ1-5, the V gene TRBV18; perhaps TRBD1 as D (5 bases). Per germline, CDR1 KGHSH and CDR2 LQKENI. Trimming left V 3 bases short and J 4 bases short, with 13 bases between. The CDR3 runs to 15 residues. DNA of the CDR3: TGTGCCAGCTCACCGGGGGGAGTTGGGAATCAGCCCCAGCATTTT. Amino acid sequence: CASSPGGVGNQPQHF.

The V call is TRBV7-2, the J call TRBJ2-1; possible D gene TRBD1, 6 bases. V lost 5 bases, J lost 4 bases, and 21 bases lay in between. The CDR3 is made up of 17 amino acids. Germline assignment: CDR1 SGHTA and CDR2 FQGNSA. The CDR3 sequence is CASSPNPDSSLYNEQFF. The CDR3 nucleotides read TGTGCCAGCAGCCCAAACCCGGACAGCTCCCTTTACAATGAGCAGTTCTTC.

At least ten counts were recorded for this clonotype. J is TRBJ1-5 and V is TRBV2; TRBD1 is a possible D gene (6 bases). The CDR3 loop spans 12 amino acids. Germline lookup yields CDR1 SNHLY and CDR2 FYNNEI. V lost 7 bases and J lost 9, with 13 bases in between. CDR3 sequence reads: CASKKGDGPQHF. The DNA for the CDR3 is TGTGCCAGCAAAAAGGGGGATGGGCCCCAGCATTTT.

The rearrangement joins TRBV6-5 to TRBJ2-2, with D possibly matching TRBD2 (6 bases). Trimming pared 2 bases from V and 6 bases from J, leaving 13 bases between. Germline V lookup: CDR1 MNHEY, CDR2 SVGAGI. This CDR3 has 15 residues. The CDR3 sequence: CASSYTGTYAGELFF. CDR3 bases: TGTGCCAGCAGTTACACCGGGACTTATGCCGGGGAGCTGTTTTTT.

The V and J genes are TRBV7-9 and TRBJ1-1; D not certain. The V end was cut by 5 bases, the J end by 1 base, with 11 bases between. The CDR3 loop spans 14 amino acids. Germline CDR1 and CDR2: SEHNR and FQNEAQ (reference sequence). For the CDR3, the DNA is TGTGCCAGCAGCACCCTGGGGTCGAACACTGAAGCTTTCTTT. This encodes CASSTLGSNTEAFF.

The CDR3 region is CASSPGGTAGNQPQHF. The CDR3 DNA follows: TGTGCCAGCAGCCCCGGGGGAACAGCTGGTAATCAGCCCCAGCATTTT. J is TRBJ1-5 and V is TRBV11-2; the D gene is possibly TRBD1 (5 bases). CDR3 length: 16 residues. Per germline, CDR1 SGHAT and CDR2 FQNNGV. Trimming took off 5 bases at V and 4 bases at J, with 18 bases between the two ends. Filled out from reference TRBV11-2 and TRBJ1-5, the complete variable domain reads EAGVAQSPRYKIIEKRQSVAFWCNPISGHATLYWYQQILGQGPKLLIQFQNNGVVDDSQLPKDRFSAERLKGVDSTLKIQPAKLEDSAVYLCASSPGGTAGNQPQHFGDGTRLSIL.

Only a few counts were recorded for this clonotype. The gene calls are TRBV6-2 or TRBV6-3 and TRBJ1-1; D is undetermined. Per germline, CDR1 MNHEY and CDR2 SVGEGT. With 0 bases removed from V and 0 bases from J, the gap between germline ends came to 11 bases. The CDR3 runs to 16 residues. CDR3 sequence reads: CASSYSSSHMNTEAFF. DNA for the CDR3: TGTGCCAGCAGTTACTCGTCGTCCCACATGAACACTGAAGCTTTCTTT.

The V gene is TRBV29-1, the J gene TRBJ1-1; the D is unclear. This CDR3 spans 11 amino acids. Trimming shortened V by 4 bases and J by 8 bases, and 11 bases separated the two germline ends. Germline CDR1 and CDR2: SQVTM and ANQGSEA. The CDR3 nucleotides are TGCAGCGTTGTGGGCAGCCTAGAAGCTTTCTTT. Translation: CSVVGSLEAFF.

Concerning this clonotype: A much larger clone lies a single base off, so this may be a read error. This sequence joins TRBV6-4 and TRBJ1-1, with D unresolved. This CDR3 is built from 14 residues. Germline CDR1 MRHNA, CDR2 SNTAGT. The CDR3 sequence: CAGSDSGGDTEAFF. The CDR3 DNA reads as TGTGCCGGCAGTGACTCAGGAGGCGACACTGAAGCTTTCTTT.

The genes are TRBV19 and TRBJ1-3; D call uncertain. Germline values: CDR1 LNHDA, CDR2 SQIVND (reference sequence). The CDR3 runs to 14 residues. The V end was cut by 4 bases, the J end by 0 bases, with 7 bases between. The CDR3 nucleotides read TGTGCCAGTAGTAGAAGGGACTCTGGAAACACCATATATTTT. It is translated as CASSRRDSGNTIYF.

This clonotype showed up just a few times. The rearrangement links TRBV20-1 to TRBJ1-1, with a tentative D call TRBD1 (5 bases). Germline lookup yields CDR1 DFQATT and CDR2 SNEGSKA (reference sequence). The CDR3 is made up of 14 amino acids. V dropped 4 bases and J dropped 8 bases, with 20 bases sitting between them. CDR3 sequence: CSAISGQGFVEAFF. CDR3 DNA sequence: TGCAGTGCTATCTCGGGGCAGGGATTTGTAGAAGCTTTCTTT.

V is TRBV7-9 and J is TRBJ1-6, with a weak D call TRBD1 (6 bases). V shed 1 base and J shed 7 bases, with 14 bases lying between them. There are 16 residues in the CDR3. Germline V gene sequence: CDR1 SEHNR, CDR2 FQNEAQ (reference sequence). The CDR3 sequence: CASSLGRDIKNSPLHF. In DNA form, the CDR3 reads TGTGCCAGCAGCTTAGGGCGGGACATAAAGAATTCACCCCTCCACTTT.

In regard to this clonotype: An end of the junction does not agree with germline; a read error may underlie this. The chain recombines TRBV7-6 with TRBJ1-1; D is undetermined. This CDR3 is 14 amino acids long. The V gene's germline CDR1 is SGHVS and CDR2 FNYEAQ. The CDR3 region is CASSLCPGKAEAFF. CDR3 DNA sequence: TGTGCCAGCAGCTTGTGTCCGGGGAAGGCTGAGGCTTTCTTT.

This clonotype was detected many times. The V gene is TRBV6-1, the J gene TRBJ1-1; D not certain. There are 15 residues in the CDR3. Germline loops: CDR1 MNHNS, CDR2 SASEGT. V was pared by 0 bases and J by 7 bases, with 15 bases between. The CDR3 sequence is CASSEALGRADEAFF. The DNA for the CDR3 is TGTGCCAGCAGTGAAGCGCTTGGGCGGGCCGATGAAGCTTTCTTT.

The rearrangement links TRBV12-3 or TRBV12-4 to TRBJ1-2; a possible D gene is TRBD1 (5 bases). The V end was cut by 7 bases, the J end by 4 bases, with 10 bases between. The CDR3 sequence is 12 residues long. CDR3 protein: CASMGRVYGYTF. Here the CDR3 DNA reads TGTGCCAGCATGGGCAGGGTCTATGGCTACACCTTC.

This clonotype showed up just a few times. In DNA form, the CDR3 reads TGTGCCAGCAGCTTCATAGCGGGAGCATACAATGAGCAGTTCTTC. This codes for CASSFIAGAYNEQFF. V is TRBV5-8 and J is TRBJ2-1, with 9 bases that match TRBD2. CDR3 length: 15 amino acids. The germline gives CDR1 SGHTS, CDR2 YDEGEE. The V gene end was trimmed by 2 bases and the J gene end by 4 bases; junction bases not matched to a gene: 4.

This chain connects TRBV19 to TRBJ2-1; 7 bases are shared with TRBD2. Trimming removed 3 bases from V and 5 bases from J; junction bases left unmatched: 7. The CDR3 runs 15 residues. CDR1 is LNHDA, CDR2 SQIVND, per germline (reference sequence). For the CDR3, the DNA is TGTGCCAGTAGTATTCGAGTAGCGGGTCACAATGAGCAGTTCTTC. Protein: CASSIRVAGHNEQFF.

This clonotype was found a few times. The chain links TRBV9 to TRBJ1-2; D not resolved. Between the trimmed V and J ends, which lost 4 bases and 4 bases, there was a span of 11 bases. The CDR3 runs to 13 residues. Germline V gene sequence: CDR1 SGDLS, CDR2 YYNGEE. CDR3 in amino acids: CASSTQPLYGYTF. CDR3 DNA: TGTGCCAGCAGCACCCAGCCCCTCTATGGCTACACCTTC.

This clonotype showed up just a few times. CDR3 in amino acids: CASSWTGGDGYTF. CDR3 coding DNA: TGCGCCAGCAGCTGGACAGGGGGAGATGGCTACACCTTC. The chain employs TRBV5-1 and TRBJ1-2; 10 bases match TRBD1. The trim removed 3 bases at V and 6 bases at J, leaving 2 bases unmatched. Germline loops: CDR1 SGHRS, CDR2 YFSETQ. The CDR3 covers 13 residues. The full variable domain, in which reference TRBV5-1 and TRBJ1-2 provide the parts outside the CDR3, is KAGVTQTPRYLIKTRGQQVTLSCSPISGHRSVSWYQQTPGQGLQFLFEYFSETQRNKGNFPGRFSGRQFSNSRSEMNVSTLELGDSALYLCASSWTGGDGYTFGSGTRLTVV.

By its share, this clonotype is medium-sized. The chain joins TRBV20-1 to TRBJ2-2, with 10 bases lining up with TRBD2. V gave up 1 base and J gave up 3 bases; unmatched junction bases: 5. CDR3 length: 16 residues. From germline, CDR1 is DFQATT and CDR2 SNEGSKA (reference sequence). The CDR3 here is CSARAPSGGDTGELFF. DNA for the CDR3: TGCAGTGCTAGAGCCCCTAGCGGGGGCGACACCGGGGAGCTGTTTTTT.

The genes are TRBV9 and TRBJ2-3; 13 bases are a match to TRBD2. The CDR3 has 17 amino acids. V shed 4 bases, J shed 3 bases, and the junction held 8 bases outside the gene matches. Germline assignment: CDR1 SGDLS and CDR2 YYNGEE. Written as DNA, the CDR3 is TGTGCCAGCAGCCAGAATACGGGACTAGCGGGAACAGATACGCAGTATTTT. Encoded protein: CASSQNTGLAGTDTQYF. Filled out from reference TRBV9 and TRBJ2-3, the complete variable domain reads DSGVTQTPKHLITATGQRVTLRCSPRSGDLSVYWYQQSLDQGLQFLIQYYNGEERAKGNILERFSAQQFPDLHSELNLSSLELGDSALYFCASSQNTGLAGTDTQYFGPGTRLTVL.

The gene calls are TRBV10-3 and TRBJ1-3; D is uncertain. Looked up from germline, CDR1 is ENHRY and CDR2 is SYGVKD. Trimming stripped 5 bases from V and 0 bases from J, with 11 bases between. The CDR3 totals 15 residues. This CDR3 is CAISSSTSSGNTIYF. CDR3 nucleotides: TGTGCCATCAGTTCGTCAACATCCTCTGGAAACACCATATATTTT.